This paragraph covers one T cell receptor beta chain sequence. The data are from a study of cytomegalovirus exposure and HLA in healthy donors. This CDR3 contains 17 residues. Trimming took 6 bases from V and 3 from J, leaving 24 bases between them. Germline V gives CDR1 MGHRA, CDR2 YSYEKL. The donors gave bone marrow, and they were healthy. The PCR contained 60 Vbeta and 13 Jbeta primers. The protocol was immunoSEQ multiplex PCR, while the TCRdb copy is restricted to in-frame clones and leaves out a portion. The sample includes roughly 230,000 clones, around nine tenths of them seen just once. The V call is TRBV4-1, the J call TRBJ2-7, with D perhaps TRBD1 (5 bases). The specimen sequenced was PBMCs. The receptor was derived from a girl aged 2-10 years in good health and CMV-seronegative. DNA of the CDR3: TGCGCCAGCAGTCCAGGTCAGGGTGTTTCTCTGATCTACGAGCAGTACTTC. It codes for CASSPGQGVSLIYEQYF.